Presented here are 24 T cell receptor beta chains from one specimen sequenced in a study of blood T cell repertoires in COVID-19. Clones were sequenced by immunoSEQ multiplex PCR, and TCRdb holds only the in-frame ones, with some missing. The sample shows some 190,000 clones, about 85% of them seen only once. Material for sequencing was peripheral blood. Source of these receptors: a man of 80 years or more with COVID-19, enrolled during active disease.

The chain joins TRBV6-4 to TRBJ1-2; D unclear. V dropped 4 bases and J dropped 2 bases, with 29 bases sitting between them. The CDR3 covers 20 residues. Germline V gene sequence: CDR1 MRHNA, CDR2 SNTAGT. The CDR3 loop reads CASSGGIRGSRKTRNYGYTF. The CDR3 nucleotides read TGTGCCAGCAGTGGCGGGATTCGCGGCAGTCGGAAAACTCGAAACTATGGCTACACCTTC.

This clone was observed a handful of times. This chain links TRBV9 with TRBJ1-2; 8 nucleotides match TRBD1. The trim removed 6 bases at V and 3 bases at J, leaving 4 bases unmatched. Germline V gene lookup returns CDR1 SGDLS and CDR2 YYNGEE. The CDR3 sequence is 13 residues long. The CDR3 region has the DNA TGTGCCAGCACCTTGACAGGGGACTATGGCTACACCTTC. This gives the protein CASTLTGDYGYTF.

The V and J genes are TRBV19 and TRBJ2-1, with 10 bases aligning to TRBD1. Germline trimming cut 9 bases from V and 3 bases from J; bases unmatched to any gene: 5. The CDR3 extends over 14 amino acids. Germline-derived CDR1 and CDR2 are LNHDA and SQIVND (reference sequence). The CDR3 DNA sequence: TGTGCCAGCACCCGGGACAGGGGCTACAATGAGCAGTTCTTC. Its translation: CASTRDRGYNEQFF.

This clone was detected a few times. The rearrangement uses TRBV18 and TRBJ2-7; 9 nucleotides line up with TRBD1. The ends lost 2 bases at V and 5 bases at J; junction bases unmatched: 4. The CDR3 has 14 amino acids. In germline, CDR1 is KGHSH, CDR2 LQKENI. The DNA for the CDR3 is TGTGCCAGCTCACCAGGGACAGGGCGAAACGAGCAGTACTTC. This gives the protein CASSPGTGRNEQYF.

This rearrangement joins TRBV21-1 to TRBJ1-2. TRBV21-1 is a listed pseudogene. The CDR3 runs to 14 residues. CDR3 sequence (DNA): TGTGCCAGCAGCAAAGCTAACGGCGGCTATGGCTACACCTTC. Translated, it gives CASSKANGGYGYTF.

This clone came up once. The V and J genes are TRBV7-2 and TRBJ1-6, with 8 nucleotides matching TRBD1. Germline assignment: CDR1 SGHTA and CDR2 FQGNSA. This CDR3 has 15 amino acids. Trimming removed 5 bases from V and 7 bases from J; junction bases left unmatched: 7. The CDR3 loop reads CASSLDRGSNSPLHF. DNA of the CDR3: TGTGCCAGCAGCCTCGACAGGGGTAGCAATTCACCCCTCCACTTT.

This chain joins TRBV19 and TRBJ2-5; no reliable D call. The CDR3 is 13 amino acids. The V and J ends lost 1 base and 2 bases respectively, with 5 bases between them. Germline CDR1 LNHDA, CDR2 SQIVND (reference sequence). The CDR3 loop is CASSIGRQETQYF. The DNA for the CDR3 is TGTGCCAGTAGTATAGGCAGACAAGAGACCCAGTACTTC. The whole variable domain, filled in from reference TRBV19 and TRBJ2-5, reads DGGITQSPKYLFRKEGQNVTLSCEQNLNHDAMYWYRQDPGQGLRLIYYSQIVNDFQKGDIAEGYSVSREKKESFPLTVTSAQKNPTAFYLCASSIGRQETQYFGPGTRLLVL.

This sequence joins TRBV11-2 and TRBJ2-3; possible D gene TRBD2, 6 bases. Trimming removed 5 bases from V and 1 base from J, with 13 bases in between. Germline values: CDR1 SGHAT, CDR2 FQNNGV. This CDR3 region has 15 residues. In nucleotides, the CDR3 is TGTGCCAGCAGCCGCCGCCCGGGGGGCACAGATACGCAGTATTTT. Encoded protein: CASSRRPGGTDTQYF.

This clone showed up just once. The chain uses TRBV4-2 and TRBJ1-5; D may be TRBD1 (6 bases). This CDR3 is built from 16 residues. Trimming left V 5 bases short and J 6 bases short, with 20 bases between. Germline V gene data show CDR1 as LGHNA and CDR2 as YNFKEQ. CDR3 residues: CASSSAARGGRQPQHF. The CDR3 DNA sequence: TGTGCCAGCAGCTCCGCAGCCAGGGGCGGTCGTCAGCCCCAGCATTTT.

This rearrangement joins TRBV25-1 to TRBJ1-1; 9 bases fit TRBD1. V dropped 6 bases and J dropped 4; count of bases not matched to a gene: 15. From germline, CDR1 is MGHDK and CDR2 SYGVNS. This CDR3 contains 17 residues. The CDR3 sequence: CASRKGGTGRGSTEAFF. In nucleotides, the CDR3 is TGTGCCAGCAGAAAGGGTGGGACAGGGAGAGGAAGCACTGAAGCTTTCTTT.

The V gene is TRBV7-9, the J gene TRBJ2-1; TRBD2 matches 7 bases. Germline CDR1 and CDR2: SEHNR and FQNEAQ (reference sequence). The CDR3 is 15 residues long. V gave up 5 bases and J gave up 0 bases; unmatched junction bases: 4. CDR3 sequence: CASSPSGSSYNEQFF. The CDR3 DNA sequence: TGTGCCAGCAGCCCTAGCGGAAGCTCCTACAATGAGCAGTTCTTC.

The chain is built from TRBV28 and TRBJ1-2, with D maybe TRBD1 (6 bases). CDR3 length equals 14 residues. V was cut by 7 bases and J by 8 bases, with 20 bases left in between. Germline V lookup: CDR1 MDHEN, CDR2 SYDVKM. DNA of the CDR3: TGTGCCAGCACGTGGTGGGACACCAGGCGGGGCTACACCTTC. Translated, it gives CASTWWDTRRGYTF.

The chain combines TRBV6-5 with TRBJ1-5, with 9 nucleotides matching TRBD1. The CDR3 totals 15 residues. J lost 0 bases, V lost 6 bases, and 3 bases had no gene match. Per the germline V gene, CDR1 is MNHEY and CDR2 is SVGAGI. CDR3 loop: CASRRTGVSNQPQHF. CDR3 sequence (DNA): TGTGCCAGCAGGAGGACAGGGGTTAGCAATCAGCCCCAGCATTTT.

The chain links TRBV5-4 to TRBJ2-1; D gene unclear. Germline lookup yields CDR1 SGHNT and CDR2 YYREEE (reference sequence). The CDR3 is 15 amino acids. Trimming stripped 0 bases from V and 2 bases from J, with 9 bases between. CDR3 in DNA: TGTGCCAGCAGCTTGGCGAGCACCGCCTACAATGAGCAGTTCTTC. Translating it yields CASSLASTAYNEQFF.

CDR3 in amino acids: CASSLDRGAPLHF. DNA of the CDR3: TGTGCCAGCAGCTTAGACAGGGGGGCACCCCTCCACTTT. The gene calls are TRBV7-9 and TRBJ1-6; 8 bases are shared with TRBD1. J was trimmed by 11 bases and V by 1 base; bases with no gene match: 1. CDR1 SEHNR and CDR2 FQNEAQ come from the germline V gene (reference sequence). The CDR3 spans 13 residues.

The chain employs TRBV28 and TRBJ1-1; possibly TRBD1 for D (5 bases). The CDR3 runs 17 residues. Trimming left V 5 bases short and J 9 bases short, with 28 bases between. Looked up from germline, CDR1 is MDHEN and CDR2 is SYDVKM. The CDR3 loop reads CASSAPQGQSWGLQAFF. CDR3 coding DNA: TGTGCCAGCAGTGCCCCCCAGGGTCAGTCTTGGGGTTTACAAGCTTTCTTT.

Here the CDR3 DNA reads TGTGCCAGCAGCTTAGGTGGGGGGGGCACAGATACGCAGTATTTT. It translates to CASSLGGGGTDTQYF. This chain links TRBV7-3 with TRBJ2-3, with TRBD2 matching 7 bases. CDR3 length: 15 amino acids. CDR1 and CDR2 from the germline V gene are SGHTA and FQGTGA. V dropped 2 bases and J dropped 1; count of bases not matched to a gene: 3.

CDR3 region: CASSFAEDGYTF. For the CDR3, the DNA is TGTGCCAGCAGCTTTGCCGAGGATGGCTACACCTTC. The rearrangement joins TRBV7-2 to TRBJ1-2; D remains ambiguous. The V gene lost 3 bases and the J gene lost 6 bases, with 8 bases spanning the gap. The CDR3 runs to 12 residues. Per germline, CDR1 SGHTA and CDR2 FQGNSA.

The V call is TRBV7-3, the J call TRBJ2-5, with D unclear. This CDR3 contains 13 residues. The germline V gene encodes CDR1 SGHTA and CDR2 FQGTGA. The germline V and J ends were trimmed by 2 bases and 2 bases, with 6 bases remaining between them. For the CDR3, the DNA is TGTGCCAGCAGCTTACACGGTCAAGAGACCCAGTACTTC. This codes for CASSLHGQETQYF.

This sequence joins TRBV7-3 and TRBJ2-7; D is undetermined. CDR1 is SGHTA and CDR2 is FQGTGA in the germline V gene. This CDR3 region has 13 residues. Trimming removed 3 bases from V and 0 bases from J, with 6 bases in between. In DNA form, the CDR3 reads TGTGCCAGCAGCTTGGGCAACTCCTACGAGCAGTACTTC. This codes for CASSLGNSYEQYF.

This sequence joins TRBV12-3 or TRBV12-4 and TRBJ2-5; D uncertain. The CDR3 length is 13 residues. Trimming took off 3 bases at V and 5 bases at J, with 10 bases between the two ends. The CDR3 reads CASSFGVRETQYF. For the CDR3, the DNA is TGTGCCAGCAGTTTCGGAGTTCGGGAGACCCAGTACTTC.

The chain links TRBV5-6 to TRBJ2-6; D is uncertain. This CDR3 has 15 amino acids. Trimming pared 2 bases from V and 0 bases from J, leaving 6 bases between. Per the germline V gene, CDR1 is SGHDT and CDR2 is YYEEEE. The CDR3 protein is CASSLINSGANVLTF. CDR3 coding DNA: TGTGCCAGCAGCTTAATAAACTCTGGGGCCAACGTCCTGACTTTC.

The count of this clone is one. The gene calls are TRBV3-1 (or the pseudogene TRBV3-2) and TRBJ2-7, with a tentative D call TRBD2 (5 bases). V lost 4 bases, J lost 3 bases, and 10 bases lay in between. CDR1 and CDR2 (germline): LGHDT, YNNKEL (reference sequence). This CDR3 is built from 13 residues. The CDR3 region is CASSLPSRYEQYF. The CDR3 DNA follows: TGTGCCAGCAGCCTCCCTAGCCGCTACGAGCAGTACTTC.

The J gene is TRBJ1-3, the V gene TRBV3-1 (or the pseudogene TRBV3-2); 7 nucleotides agree with TRBD1. Germline V gives CDR1 LGHDT, CDR2 YNNKEL (reference sequence). CDR3 length equals 15 residues. V trimming: 7 bases; J trimming: 5 bases; junction bases outside the gene matches: 11. CDR3 nucleotide sequence: TGTGCCAGCACGTCGACCGGGACAGCGAGAAACACCATATATTTT. Translation gives CASTSTGTARNTIYF.